This T cell receptor (beta chain) was sequenced during a study of T cell changes during pregnancy in multiple sclerosis (dated by TCRdb to 2018 to 2020). General notes on the study: The study looked at changes in the T cell repertoire across pregnancy in women with multiple sclerosis.

In this sample, this clone turned up a few times. Its specific antigen is unknown. Per-base quality was not reported, and no clone a single base away is much larger than it. There are 13 amino acids in the CDR3, from cysteine to phenylalanine inclusive. Left in the record is the CDR3 DNA by itself, 39 bases read in frame from the first base. V is cut by 5 bases and J by 1 base, and the space between the germline ends is 8 bases. The germline V gene (reference sequence) sets CDR1 to LNHDA and CDR2 to SQIVND. Libraries were built with the immunoSEQ multiplex PCR assay. TCRdb carries this immuneACCESS record with in-frame sequences only. Its versions omit some clonotypes, under half of them owing to an unresolved V gene in the studies checked, with the rest unexplained. The sample data list around 66,000 clones, and roughly nine tenths of these were observed just once. Roughly 3.3% of the sample rests with the top ten.

This receptor was obtained from a female donor in good health, enrolled as a control in a pregnancy study. The source material was peripheral blood, sampled in the first trimester of pregnancy. The sequence links TRBV19 to TRBJ1-2; no confident D gene assignment can be made. The bases read TGTGCCAGTAGTGCGACACGTAACTATGGCTACACCTTC. This encodes CASSATRNYGYTF.